The rows below give T cell receptor beta chains drawn from one sample of a study of OX40 agonist ivuxolimab in advanced cancers. The data were produced by immunoSEQ multiplex PCR, yet TCRdb's version contains in-frame clones alone and is incomplete. The sample yields fewer than 75,000 clones, 70% to 90% seen once. The sample consisted of CD4+ or CD8+ T cells sorted from blood, taken in a trial of the OX40 agonist ivuxolimab. The receptors derive from an adult with an advanced solid tumor such as melanoma, head and neck, liver or kidney cancer. CDR3s include the opening cysteine and the closing phenylalanine or tryptophan. D genes are given only for firm matches. Some rows mark clone size as missing; the rest say once, few, many or name a class of expanded clone.

len	v_gene	d_gene	abundance	j_gene	CDR3nt	CDR3aa
12	TRBV6-6	.	.	TRBJ2-7	TGTGCCACTGAGTCACCCTCCTACGAGCAGTACTTC	CATESPSYEQYF
15	TRBV11-2	.	.	TRBJ2-7	TGTGCCAGCAGCTTAGTTCTGTGGGGGGACTACGAGCAGTACTTC	CASSLVLWGDYEQYF
14	TRBV10-1	.	.	TRBJ1-5	TGCGCCAGCAAGTCCAGGCGTTTCAATCAGCCCCAGCATTTT	CASKSRRFNQPQHF
15	TRBV27	.	.	TRBJ2-7	TGTGCCAGCAGCTTCTCGGGAGTGGTAGGCTACGAGCAGTACTTC	CASSFSGVVGYEQYF
14	TRBV5-1	.	.	TRBJ2-1	TGCGCCAGCAGCCCCCCAAAAACCGACAATGAGCAGTTCTTC	CASSPPKTDNEQFF
16	TRBV7-8	.	.	TRBJ2-6	TGTGCCAGCAGCTACCTGGTCGGCTCTGGGGCCAACGTCCTGACTTTC	CASSYLVGSGANVLTF
15	TRBV9	.	.	TRBJ2-5	TGTGCCAGCAGCGCCGACCTGACTCTCCAAGAGACCCAGTACTTC	CASSADLTLQETQYF
13	TRBV30	TRBD1	.	TRBJ1-5	TGTGCCTGGAATCACGACAGGGGGGAGCCCCAGCATTTT	CAWNHDRGEPQHF
14	TRBV4-2	.	once	TRBJ2-5	TGTGCCAGCAGCCCCCTTCGCGGACAAGAGACCCAGTACTTC	CASSPLRGQETQYF
15	TRBV6-5	TRBD1	once	TRBJ2-7	TGTGCCAGCAGTCCTACAGGGGTAGTCGGTTACGAGCAGTACTTC	CASSPTGVVGYEQYF
14	TRBV5-4	TRBD1	.	TRBJ2-7	TGTGCCAGCAGCTTCAGGGGGCCTGGGGACGAGCAGTACTTC	CASSFRGPGDEQYF
17	TRBV2	.	.	TRBJ1-3	TGTGCCAGAAAATCGAACCCCGGGGGGGGCAGTGGAAACACCATATATTTT	CARKSNPGGGSGNTIYF
15	TRBV7-9	TRBD2	.	TRBJ2-7	TGTGCCAGCAGCCCGCAAGGGACTAGCGCCTACGAGCAGTACTTC	CASSPQGTSAYEQYF
23	TRBV28	TRBD2	.	TRBJ2-1	TGTGCCAGCAGTTTGGCTCCTCCGGGACTAGCGGGAGGATGGGCAAGGATAGAAGATGAGCAGTTCTTC	CASSLAPPGLAGGWARIEDEQFF
15	TRBV7-2	.	.	TRBJ1-5	TGTGCCAGCAGCTTAGTTCGAGTTATCGGTCAGCCCCAGCATTTT	CASSLVRVIGQPQHF
14	TRBV11-1	.	.	TRBJ2-5	TGTGCCAGCAGCCCGAGGAGGGGGTTGGAGACCCAGTACTTC	CASSPRRGLETQYF
17	TRBV11-2	TRBD2	.	TRBJ2-1	TGTGCCAGCAGCTTAGTGCCCAGCGGGAGCGGGGACAATGAGCAGTTCTTC	CASSLVPSGSGDNEQFF
15	TRBV11-2	.	once	TRBJ2-1	TGTGCCAGCAGCCGCGAGGGATTAGGGTACAATGAGCAGTTCTTC	CASSREGLGYNEQFF
16	TRBV5-1	TRBD2	.	TRBJ2-2	TGCGCCAGCAGCGTGGGACTAACCACGAACACCGGGGAGCTGTTTTTT	CASSVGLTTNTGELFF
13	TRBV15	.	.	TRBJ2-7	TGTGCCACCAGCAGAGTCAGGGAGAGCGAGCAGTACTTC	CATSRVRESEQYF
13	TRBV15	.	.	TRBJ2-7	TGTGCCACCAGCGTCCGTCTGGGCTACGAGCAGTACTTC	CATSVRLGYEQYF
15	TRBV2	TRBD2	.	TRBJ2-1	TGTGCCAGCAGTGAAGTCCTAGCGGACCTAAATGAGCAGTTCTTC	CASSEVLADLNEQFF
13	TRBV4-1	.	.	TRBJ2-7	TGCGCCAGCAGCCATCCCTGGGGGGACGAGCAGTACTTC	CASSHPWGDEQYF
16	TRBV27	.	.	TRBJ2-7	TGTGCCAGCAGTTTTCAGCCTCGGTGGGGAACCTACGAGCAGTACTTC	CASSFQPRWGTYEQYF
14	TRBV5-6	.	.	TRBJ2-7	TGTGCCAGCAGCCCAGTCGGTGTGGCCTACGAGCAGTACTTC	CASSPVGVAYEQYF
15	TRBV5-1	.	.	TRBJ1-1	TGCGCCAGCAGCCCCGGTCCCGCGGGGAACACTGAAGCTTTCTTT	CASSPGPAGNTEAFF
13	TRBV2	.	.	TRBJ2-3	TGTGCCAGCAGTCTCTACAGGGAAGATACGCAGTATTTT	CASSLYREDTQYF
20	TRBV21-1	.	.	TRBJ2-6	TGTGCCAGCAGCAAATGGGGGTTCGTTGGCGTGTCTTCTGGGGCCAACGTCCTGACTTTC	CASSKWGFVGVSSGANVLTF
15	TRBV28	TRBD1	.	TRBJ2-7	TGTGCCAGCAGTTTAACCGGACAGGGGAACTACGAGCAGTACTTC	CASSLTGQGNYEQYF
15	TRBV4-2	TRBD2	.	TRBJ2-1	TGTGCCAGCAGCTCCCGGCTAGCGGGGTACAATGAGCAGTTCTTC	CASSSRLAGYNEQFF
14	TRBV2	.	.	TRBJ2-3	TGTGCCAGCAGTGCGCTTCTAATCACAGATACGCAGTATTTT	CASSALLITDTQYF
15	TRBV28	.	.	TRBJ2-1	TGTGCCAGCAGTTCTGGGGGGCAGGGCTACAATGAGCAGTTCTTC	CASSSGGQGYNEQFF